Shown below are 17 T cell receptor beta chains from a single sample sequenced in a study of blood T cell repertoires in COVID-19. The method was immunoSEQ multiplex PCR; TCRdb's version includes in-frame clones alone and lacks a portion of them. The table shows approximately 15,000 clones, with about 90% occurring only once. Sequences were obtained from peripheral blood. The origin of the receptors is a human donor in a cohort sampled during active COVID-19.

The gene calls are TRBV11-3 and TRBJ2-1, with D possibly being TRBD1 (6 bases). Germline CDR1 and CDR2: SGHNT and YENEEA. Trimming left V 1 base short and J 1 base short, with 14 bases between. The CDR3 is 17 residues long. The CDR3 reads CASSLGQGRGSYNEQFF. For the CDR3, the DNA is TGTGCCAGCAGCTTAGGTCAGGGGCGCGGATCCTACAATGAGCAGTTCTTC.

The chain uses TRBV28 and TRBJ1-3, with 8 bases that match TRBD1. This CDR3 comprises 17 residues. After removal of 5 bases from V and 0 bases from J, the junction contained 9 bases not matched to a gene. Looked up from germline, CDR1 is MDHEN and CDR2 is SYDVKM. The CDR3 DNA sequence: TGTGCCAGCAGTCCCCCGACAGGGGCGAGCTCTGGAAACACCATATATTTT. This sequence encodes CASSPPTGASSGNTIYF.

The chain recombines TRBV6-6 with TRBJ2-2; TRBD2 might be the D (5 bases). V lost 6 bases and J lost 0, with 11 bases in between. CDR1 is MNHNY, CDR2 SVGAGI, per germline (reference sequence). The CDR3 consists of 15 residues. The CDR3 sequence is CASSLDGTNTGELFF. The CDR3, as DNA: TGTGCCAGCAGCCTGGACGGGACGAACACCGGGGAGCTGTTTTTT.

V gene TRBV9 combines with J gene TRBJ2-2, with D possibly being TRBD1 (5 bases). The CDR3 spans 16 residues. Germline values: CDR1 SGDLS, CDR2 YYNGEE. Trimming cost V 0 bases and J 1 base, with 10 bases left between them. DNA for the CDR3: TGTGCCAGCAGCGTAGCTATCCAGGGGAACACCGGGGAGCTGTTTTTT. Protein sequence: CASSVAIQGNTGELFF.

This clone showed up just once. J is TRBJ2-7 and V is TRBV19, with 7 bases identical to TRBD1. V lost 8 bases and J lost 3; bases outside the gene matches: 7. Germline-derived CDR1 and CDR2 are LNHDA and SQIVND (reference sequence). The CDR3 has 13 amino acids. The CDR3 DNA reads TGTGCCAGTTTATCCAGGGACAGCTACGAGCAGTACTTC. The encoded protein is CASLSRDSYEQYF.

The chain joins TRBV3-1 (or the pseudogene TRBV3-2) to TRBJ2-3, with TRBD1 as a possible D gene (5 bases). Germline V gives CDR1 LGHDT, CDR2 YNNKEL (reference sequence). This CDR3 region has 17 residues. V was trimmed by 1 base and J by 0 bases, leaving 14 bases between them. CDR3 residues: CASSQAPDRYSTDTQYF. The CDR3 DNA follows: TGTGCCAGCAGCCAAGCCCCTGACAGATACAGCACAGATACGCAGTATTTT.

The J gene is TRBJ1-6, the V gene TRBV29-1, with D possibly being TRBD1 (6 bases). CDR1 and CDR2 (germline): SQVTM, ANQGSEA. This CDR3 has 14 amino acids. The V end lost 5 bases, the J end lost 6 bases, and 14 bases lay between the germline ends. The CDR3 spells CSVQMTGSNSPLHF. The DNA of the CDR3 is TGCAGCGTTCAAATGACAGGTTCTAATTCACCCCTCCACTTT. Filled out from reference TRBV29-1 and TRBJ1-6, the complete variable domain reads SAVISQKPSRDICQRGTSLTIQCQVDSQVTMMFWYRQQPGQSLTLIATANQGSEATYESGFVIDKFPISRPNLTFSTLTVSNMSPEDSSIYLCSVQMTGSNSPLHFGNGTRLTVT.

The CDR3: CASSETDNNSPLHF. The CDR3 coding sequence is TGTGCCAGCAGTGAAACAGATAATAATTCACCCCTCCACTTT. This chain uses TRBV2 with TRBJ1-6; D unresolved. Trimming took off 2 bases at V and 5 bases at J, with 7 bases between the two ends. Germline V gene lookup returns CDR1 SNHLY and CDR2 FYNNEI. The length of the CDR3 is 14 residues.

The chain couples TRBV3-1 (or the pseudogene TRBV3-2) to TRBJ1-5, with 8 bases that match TRBD1. Germline values: CDR1 LGHDT, CDR2 YNNKEL (reference sequence). The CDR3 loop spans 16 amino acids. With 1 base clipped from V and 7 bases from J, the junction kept 9 bases outside the gene matches. CDR3 DNA: TGTGCCAGCAGCCAAGGATCGGGACAGGCCGGGCAGCCCCAGCATTTT. It codes for CASSQGSGQAGQPQHF.

The chain is built from TRBV5-1 and TRBJ2-2, with 11 bases that match TRBD1. Germline V gives CDR1 SGHRS, CDR2 YFSETQ. V was pared by 4 bases and J by 7 bases, with 9 bases of the junction left unmatched. This CDR3 spans 16 amino acids. CDR3 protein: CASSPRTGGKFGELFF. DNA of the CDR3: TGCGCCAGCAGCCCCAGGACAGGGGGCAAATTCGGGGAGCTGTTTTTT.

The count of this clone is one. The chain uses TRBV5-1 and TRBJ1-1, with D tentatively TRBD1 (5 bases). CDR1 is SGHRS, CDR2 YFSETQ, per germline. The V end lost 0 bases, the J end lost 1 base, and 10 bases lay between the germline ends. This CDR3 contains 15 residues. CDR3 amino acids: CASSLDGAPNTEAFF. The CDR3 DNA reads as TGCGCCAGCAGCTTGGATGGGGCCCCGAACACTGAAGCTTTCTTT.

The V and J genes are TRBV6-5 and TRBJ1-6; 9 bases fit TRBD1. Germline-derived CDR1 and CDR2 are MNHEY and SVGAGI. With V trimmed by 5 bases and J by 9 bases, 5 bases remained unmatched. This CDR3 is 14 amino acids long. The CDR3 protein is CASSLDRGSSPLHF. The CDR3 DNA sequence: TGTGCCAGCAGTCTGGACAGGGGTAGTTCACCCCTCCACTTT.

CDR3 residues: CASSEGTGDVYGYTF. The CDR3 DNA is TGTGCCAGCAGTGAAGGGACAGGGGACGTCTATGGCTACACCTTC. The V gene is TRBV2, the J gene TRBJ1-2; 9 bases map to TRBD1. This CDR3 is built from 15 residues. The trim removed 1 base at V and 4 bases at J, leaving 4 bases unmatched. Germline CDR1 and CDR2: SNHLY and FYNNEI.

The chain carries TRBV11-2 and TRBJ2-7; D is ambiguous. Trimming removed 3 bases at V and 0 bases at J, with 9 bases between. Germline V lookup: CDR1 SGHAT, CDR2 FQNNGV. The CDR3 contains 14 residues. CDR3 sequence: CASSLQMFSYEQYF. The DNA for the CDR3 is TGTGCCAGCAGCTTGCAGATGTTCTCCTACGAGCAGTACTTC.

This clone turned up a few times. The chain couples TRBV7-9 to TRBJ1-2, with TRBD1 matching 7 bases. The length of the CDR3 is 14 residues. Germline-derived CDR1 and CDR2 are SEHNR and FQNEAQ (reference sequence). V was clipped by 5 bases and J by 6 bases; unmatched bases: 9. CDR3 sequence reads: CASSAGQGVNGYTF. CDR3 in DNA: TGTGCCAGCAGCGCCGGGCAGGGGGTAAATGGCTACACCTTC. Variable domain in full (rest from reference TRBV7-9 and TRBJ1-2): DTGVSQNPRHKITKRGQNVTFRCDPISEHNRLYWYRQTLGQGPEFLTYFQNEAQLEKSRLLSDRFSAERPKGSFSTLEIQRTEQGDSAMYLCASSAGQGVNGYTFGSGTRLTVV.

The rearrangement joins TRBV11-2 to TRBJ1-5; D ambiguous. V lost 5 bases and J lost 4, with 12 bases in between. CDR3 length equals 14 residues. Looked up from germline, CDR1 is SGHAT and CDR2 is FQNNGV. CDR3 region: CASSLHGGNQPQHF. The CDR3 coding sequence is TGTGCCAGCAGCCTACACGGCGGTAATCAGCCCCAGCATTTT.

This chain connects TRBV18 to TRBJ2-5; D is unresolved. There are 14 residues in the CDR3. Germline V gives CDR1 KGHSH, CDR2 LQKENI. Trimming removed 1 base from V and 4 bases from J, with 10 bases in between. In DNA form, the CDR3 reads TGTGCCAGCTCACCACTAGCCCTCGGAGAGACCCAGTACTTC. This sequence encodes CASSPLALGETQYF.